This T cell receptor beta chain was sequenced during a study of T cell responses to AZD1222 COVID-19 vaccine. Study as a whole: Pooled in the analysis were second doses at about 4 or about 12 weeks.

Clones were read by immunoSEQ multiplex PCR, and TCRdb kept only the in-frame ones, dropping some. The sample carries 85,000 to 110,000 clones, roughly 89% recorded once. V shed 7 bases and J 5 bases; nucleotides not matched to a gene: 11. Germline V gene sequence: CDR1 MNHEY, CDR2 SVGAGI. The CDR3 is made up of 15 amino acids. This sequence was found in an adult in good health. The genes are TRBV6-5 and TRBJ2-5; 9 bases map to TRBD2. The sample consisted of peripheral blood, taken on day 0 of AZD1222 vaccination. In DNA, the CDR3 is TGTGCCAGCAACCCAGTAGCGGGAGTGAGGGAGACCCAGTACTTC. Encoded protein: CASNPVAGVRETQYF.